Presented here are 21 T cell receptor beta chains from one specimen sequenced in a study of lymphopenia after photon versus proton radiotherapy. Sequencing used immunoSEQ multiplex PCR; TCRdb keeps in-frame clones, though not all of them. The sample shows about 7,300 clones, about 92% of them seen only once. Source: peripheral blood, taken from a patient treated with photon-based radiotherapy. The receptors originated from a woman aged 45-65 years with cholangiocarcinoma.

The chain uses TRBV7-2 and TRBJ2-7; the D gene is possibly TRBD1 (6 bases). CDR3 length: 11 amino acids. In germline, CDR1 is SGHTA, CDR2 FQGNSA. V dropped 3 bases and J dropped 6 bases, with 6 bases sitting between them. CDR3 protein: CASSFRGEQYF. The CDR3, as DNA: TGTGCCAGCAGCTTCAGGGGCGAGCAGTACTTC.

The chain is built from TRBV18 and TRBJ2-7, with no clear D. V dropped 2 bases and J dropped 6 bases, with 5 bases sitting between them. The CDR3 runs 11 residues. Germline CDR1 is KGHSH and CDR2 is LQKENI. This CDR3 reads CASSPESEQYF. CDR3 sequence (DNA): TGTGCCAGCTCACCAGAGTCCGAGCAGTACTTC.

The rearrangement joins TRBV19 to TRBJ2-1; 10 nucleotides line up with TRBD2. This CDR3 comprises 15 residues. Unmatched junction bases numbered 10, after V lost 9 bases and J lost 5 bases. CDR1 and CDR2 from the germline V gene are LNHDA and SQIVND (reference sequence). CDR3 sequence reads: CARPPGLARDNEQFF. CDR3 coding DNA: TGTGCCAGGCCACCGGGACTAGCGCGTGACAATGAGCAGTTCTTC. The full variable domain, with the rest looked up from reference TRBV19 and TRBJ2-1, is DGGITQSPKYLFRKEGQNVTLSCEQNLNHDAMYWYRQDPGQGLRLIYYSQIVNDFQKGDIAEGYSVSREKKESFPLTVTSAQKNPTAFYLCARPPGLARDNEQFFGPGTRLTVL.

This rearrangement joins TRBV5-1 to TRBJ1-1; possibly TRBD1 for D (5 bases). Germline CDR1 and CDR2: SGHRS and YFSETQ. V was pared by 7 bases and J by 1 base, with 17 bases between. CDR3 length: 15 residues. CDR3 loop: CASHRAGRQNTEAFF. As DNA, the CDR3 is TGCGCCAGCCATCGCGCGGGACGGCAGAACACTGAAGCTTTCTTT.

This chain connects TRBV4-1 to TRBJ2-2, with 7 bases that match TRBD1. CDR1 and CDR2 from the germline V gene are MGHRA and YSYEKL. This CDR3 is 18 amino acids long. V trimming: 4 bases; J trimming: 5 bases; junction bases outside the gene matches: 16. Here the CDR3 reads CASSPSTGNPLRTGELFF. The CDR3 DNA follows: TGCGCCAGCAGCCCATCGACAGGGAACCCCCTGCGAACCGGGGAGCTGTTTTTT.

V usage is TRBV7-9 and J usage is TRBJ1-2; TRBD1 might be the D (5 bases). In germline, CDR1 is SEHNR, CDR2 FQNEAQ (reference sequence). The V gene lost 4 bases and the J gene lost 1 base, with 22 bases spanning the gap. This CDR3 region has 18 residues. The CDR3 nucleotides read TGTGCCAGCAGCTCCTCGGGACCGATAGATGCAAGTAACTATGGCTACACCTTC. It codes for CASSSSGPIDASNYGYTF.

This chain joins TRBV6-5 and TRBJ2-5; D may correspond to TRBD1 or TRBD2 (5 bases each). Deletions cut 7 bases from V and 4 bases from J, with 13 bases between. The CDR3 sequence is 13 residues long. Looked up from germline, CDR1 is MNHEY and CDR2 is SVGAGI. The CDR3 nucleotides are TGTGCCAGCAAGTTGGGGGTAGTAGAGACCCAGTACTTC. Its translation is CASKLGVVETQYF.

The rearrangement uses TRBV4-3 and TRBJ2-3, with D perhaps matching TRBD1 (5 bases). The germline V gene encodes CDR1 LGHNA and CDR2 YSLEER. The CDR3 runs to 15 residues. The CDR3 reads CAESLGQEYTDTQYF. The DNA for the CDR3 is TGCGCTGAATCGCTGGGGCAGGAGTACACAGATACGCAGTATTTT.

The chain joins TRBV18 to TRBJ1-1, with D possibly TRBD1 on 5 matching bases. Germline CDR1 KGHSH, CDR2 LQKENI. This CDR3 comprises 15 residues. V gave up 0 bases and J gave up 8 bases, with 16 bases separating them. The CDR3 DNA follows: TGTGCCAGCTCACCACCAGGGGACCGCCGTGGGGAAGCTTTCTTT. This translates into CASSPPGDRRGEAFF.

This chain uses TRBV7-2 with TRBJ1-6; possible D gene TRBD1, 5 bases. CDR1 is SGHTA, CDR2 FQGNSA, per germline. The CDR3 runs 15 residues. Trimming removed 6 bases at V and 10 bases at J, with 19 bases between. CDR3 nucleotide sequence: TGTGCCAGCAGTGTGGGGGTTCCAGTCGGGTCACCCCTCCACTTT. As protein: CASSVGVPVGSPLHF. The full variable domain, with the rest looked up from reference TRBV7-2 and TRBJ1-6, is GAGVSQSPSNKVTEKGKDVELRCDPISGHTALYWYRQSLGQGLEFLIYFQGNSAPDKSGLPSDRFSAERTGGSVSTLTIQRTQQEDSAVYLCASSVGVPVGSPLHFGNGTRLTVT.

This chain joins TRBV9 and TRBJ2-5, with 7 bases that match TRBD2. V was pared by 0 bases and J by 7 bases, with 12 bases of the junction left unmatched. This CDR3 region has 16 residues. CDR1 and CDR2 (germline): SGDLS, YYNGEE. The CDR3 DNA reads as TGTGCCAGCAGCGTAGGCGGACACCATAGGGAGGGGACCCAGTACTTC. Translation gives CASSVGGHHREGTQYF.

The rearrangement links TRBV19 to TRBJ1-4; D gene unclear. The V end was cut by 7 bases, the J end by 6 bases, with 15 bases between. CDR3 length: 14 amino acids. Germline V gives CDR1 LNHDA, CDR2 SQIVND (reference sequence). The CDR3 loop reads CASKSETDDEKLFF. CDR3 nucleotide sequence: TGTGCCAGTAAGTCGGAAACAGACGATGAAAAACTGTTTTTT.

In its sample, this clone was seen once. This rearrangement joins TRBV2 to TRBJ1-1; no clear D gene. Germline-derived CDR1 and CDR2 are SNHLY and FYNNEI. The CDR3 length is 16 residues. V lost 1 base and J lost 4, with 16 bases in between. Here the CDR3 DNA reads TGTGCCAGCAGTGAAGGTCTTGCACAAACGGGCACTGAAGCTTTCTTT. This translates into CASSEGLAQTGTEAFF. Combining the CDR3 with reference TRBV2 and TRBJ1-1 gives the whole variable domain EPEVTQTPSHQVTQMGQEVILRCVPISNHLYFYWYRQILGQKVEFLVSFYNNEISEKSEIFDDQFSVERPDGSNFTLKIRSTKLEDSAMYFCASSEGLAQTGTEAFFGQGTRLTVV.

The V and J genes are TRBV7-9 and TRBJ1-4; no definite D call. Germline CDR1 SEHNR, CDR2 FQNEAQ (reference sequence). V was trimmed by 3 bases and J by 0 bases, leaving 11 bases between them. The CDR3 sequence is 16 residues long. CDR3 in DNA: TGTGCCAGCAGCTTCCCTGGACGGTCAACTAATGAAAAACTGTTTTTT. Its translation is CASSFPGRSTNEKLFF.

The rearrangement uses TRBV14 and TRBJ2-5, with D possibly being TRBD1 or TRBD2 (7 bases each). The germline V and J ends were trimmed by 4 bases and 5 bases, with 14 bases remaining between them. The CDR3 contains 14 residues. Germline CDR1 SGHDN, CDR2 FVKESK. CDR3 in DNA: TGTGCCAGCAGCCTCACAGGGGAGGGGGAGACCCAGTACTTC. This sequence encodes CASSLTGEGETQYF.

This sequence joins TRBV30 and TRBJ2-5, with 8 positions matching TRBD2. J gave up 7 bases and V 3 bases, and 7 bases lay outside the gene matches. CDR1 and CDR2 (germline): GTSNPN, SVGIG (reference sequence). This CDR3 is built from 13 residues. The CDR3 DNA follows: TGTGCCTGGAGCGGGGGGGCACGGGGGACCCAGTACTTC. Amino acids: CAWSGGARGTQYF.

This clone was observed a single time. The chain employs TRBV9 and TRBJ2-5, with D possibly matching TRBD1 (6 bases). CDR1 SGDLS and CDR2 YYNGEE come from the germline V gene. Trimming stripped 0 bases from V and 2 bases from J, with 14 bases between. The CDR3 length is 16 residues. DNA for the CDR3: TGTGCCAGCAGCGTAGGGCAGGGGCTAGGGCAAGAGACCCAGTACTTC. Translation gives CASSVGQGLGQETQYF.

The V and J genes are TRBV9 and TRBJ1-2; D gene unclear. Germline CDR1 reads SGDLS; CDR2 reads YYNGEE. The CDR3 extends over 16 amino acids. V dropped 4 bases and J dropped 1 base, with 17 bases sitting between them. CDR3: CASSPGQANFNYGYTF. In nucleotides, the CDR3 is TGTGCCAGCAGCCCTGGGCAGGCGAACTTTAACTATGGCTACACCTTC.

The gene calls are TRBV7-2 and TRBJ2-6; no clear D. V lost 5 bases, J lost 2 bases, and 16 bases lay in between. This CDR3 is 17 amino acids long. Germline V gives CDR1 SGHTA, CDR2 FQGNSA. CDR3 nucleotide sequence: TGTGCCAGCAGCCCTTCCTCCCGACGAACTGGGGCCAACGTCCTGACTTTC. Encoded protein: CASSPSSRRTGANVLTF.

The V gene is TRBV30, the J gene TRBJ1-4; tentative D call: TRBD1 (5 bases). The germline CDR1 and CDR2 sequences are GTSNPN and SVGIG (reference sequence). The CDR3 consists of 16 residues. V lost 2 bases, J lost 8 bases, and 21 bases lay in between. The CDR3 loop reads CAWSTLMGGSHEKLFF. The CDR3 nucleotides are TGTGCCTGGAGTACACTCATGGGGGGGTCTCACGAAAAACTGTTTTTT.

CDR3 coding DNA: TGTGCCAGTAGTATATTAGGAGGTCGCAATCAGCCCCAGCATTTT. Residues: CASSILGGRNQPQHF. The chain has TRBV19 and TRBJ1-5; no definite D call. Germline CDR1 reads LNHDA; CDR2 reads SQIVND (reference sequence). The V gene lost 2 bases and the J gene lost 2 bases, with 10 bases spanning the gap. The CDR3 loop spans 15 amino acids.